This T cell receptor (beta chain) appears in the sequencing data of a study of PD-1 blockade in classical Hodgkin lymphoma. Looking at the study overall: Nivolumab was given intravenously to patients at 3 mg/kg every 2 weeks. Study results and limitations: The study found that TCR diversity rose significantly by C4D1 in CD4+ but not CD8+ cells. Repertoire differences have undefined causes, possibly disease activity or prior therapy.

Each patient experienced a relapse that followed autologous stem cell transplantation, and brentuximab vedotin exposure varied. The CDR3 totals 14 residues. V was clipped by 5 bases and J by 5 bases, with 15 bases between them. Germline lookup yields CDR1 MNHEY and CDR2 SMNVEV (reference sequence). The method was immunoSEQ multiplex PCR; TCRdb's version includes in-frame clones alone and lacks a portion of them. Counted here are some 41,000 clones, around 72% occurring once; the ten biggest clones make up around 2.8%. On this clone: Its specificity is unknown.

The receptor was derived from a human donor with classical Hodgkin lymphoma. The chain joins TRBV27 to TRBJ2-5; unclear D gene. This specimen consisted of peripheral blood mononuclear cells (PBMCs), obtained before the second cycle of nivolumab. CDR3 bases: TGTGCCAGCAGTCCCCAGAAAAGGGTGGAGACCCAGTACTTC. This encodes CASSPQKRVETQYF.